The text below deals with one TCR beta chain. This sample is part of a study of shared T cell receptors in the human thymus. Here immunoSEQ multiplex PCR was the method, and the copy in TCRdb shows in-frame clones only, minus some. The sample gives around 730,000 clones, approximately 85% of which show up once; approximately 0.01% is in the top ten. The germline gives CDR1 SGHAT, CDR2 FQNNGV. The germline V and J ends were trimmed by 2 bases and 6 bases, with 14 bases remaining between them. The CDR3 consists of 15 residues. This same sample was also taken into another study, of human thymus T cells. That source reports: Thymic as well as blood repertoires seemed to favor certain V and J genes unevenly. Unrelated individuals reportedly shared highly overlapping thymic TCR repertoires.

V gene TRBV11-2 combines with J gene TRBJ2-1; D may be TRBD1 (6 bases). The sample taken for sequencing was thymocytes. This receptor was taken from a girl under three years old with a congenital heart defect. CDR3 region: CASSLFGRGLNEQFF. DNA of the CDR3: TGTGCCAGCAGCTTATTCGGCAGGGGCCTCAATGAGCAGTTCTTC.